The sequence of this T cell receptor (beta chain) was determined in a study of Graves' ophthalmopathy and Graves' hyperthyroidism (dated by TCRdb to 2016 to 2019). Context from the whole study: Peripheral blood was collected at initial diagnosis, prior to any treatment. The study used signatures of the TCR beta repertoire to tell Graves' ophthalmopathy apart from Graves' hyperthyroidism and to predict which patients would progress to ophthalmopathy. Following sample collection, hyperthyroidism patients were given methimazole at a starting dose of 30 mg daily, and ophthalmopathy patients were given high-dose intravenous methylprednisolone. In more than five hyperthyroidism patients, the T-cell repertoires found in thyroid tissue were compared with those found in blood. In total, some 140 blood samples were TCR-sequenced: under 45 ophthalmopathy, some 80 hyperthyroidism and around 17 hyperthyroidism-to-ophthalmopathy patients. To explore V-J signatures that separate ophthalmopathy from hyperthyroidism, a discovery set of about 96 patients was enrolled, consisting of about 45 with ophthalmopathy and around 57 with stable hyperthyroidism. An independent validation cohort comprised some 19 hyperthyroidism patients and 15 to 17 patients who later progressed from hyperthyroidism to ophthalmopathy.

The ophthalmopathy patients had moderately to severely active disease, with a Clinical Activity Score of 3 or higher, a NOSPECS grade of 4 or higher, and a disease duration of less than 3 months. Patients with other autoimmune diseases, uncontrolled infections, pregnancy or lactation were excluded. Clinical symptoms, serum thyroxine, TRAb, thyroid ultrasound and orbital computed tomography formed the basis of the diagnosis. Using Ficoll-Paque density gradient centrifugation, PBMCs were isolated from 8.5 to 10 ml of fresh peripheral blood. Trizol reagent was used to extract the total RNA, and its quality was then checked on an Agilent 2100 Bioanalyzer. This clonotype was found many times. Its target antigen remains unknown. Base quality data are lacking; no much larger clone is found one base away. The study at large found these results: Sample size was not statistically predetermined, and group allocation was not concealed from the investigators. Most expanded thyroid clonotypes with a frequency above 0.001 also appeared in blood, which suggests that blood repertoires may reflect the immune response in the thyroid. In cross-validation, the 13-signature model distinguished ophthalmopathy from stable hyperthyroidism with around 90% sensitivity and 81.08% specificity, while in the test set the corresponding values were 80% and 75%. In validation, the model predicted ophthalmopathy progression with over 60% sensitivity and 72.22% specificity; roughly 12 predicted patients were CT-confirmed with GO in a median of about 6.2 months.

Including the terminal cysteine and phenylalanine, the CDR3 comprises 13 residues. The CDR3 DNA has 39 bases and is translated from base 1. The germline ends are 10 bases apart after V is trimmed by 0 bases and J by 7 bases. For repertoire sequencing, TCR beta CDR3 regions were amplified from RNA transcripts. The first round of RT-PCR was done with HTBI primers and the Qiagen OneStep RT-PCR kit, and was followed by a second round of multiplex PCR, then size selection and purification. Sequencing of the libraries was carried out on an Illumina HiSeq2000 in paired-end mode with 100 bp reads. As for how the authors treated the data: Reads were processed with SOAPnuke, discarding reads with adapters, uncalled bases, mean Phred below 15, or no exact constant-primer or identifier match. High-quality paired reads were merged with COPE v1.2.5. Unique nucleotide sequences were defined as clonotypes and aligned to IMGT TRB V, D and J references using MiTCR v1.1. The analysis was limited to V-J combinations with a frequency above 0.0001, which together covered approximately 99% of the repertoires. A TCR clonal expansion and chaos score per V-J combination was defined as the ratio of F50 clonal expansion to chaos observed in the TCRdist matrix. Welch's t-statistics and random forest were used to narrow the features down to more than 10 V-J combinations, which were then fed into a naive Bayes classifier. The Morisita-Horn index was used to measure how similar the thyroid and blood repertoires were. The public sequencing data were trimmed at Q25 with fastp and processed into clonotypes with MiXCR by TCRdb, which kept only in-frame beta chains. Each CDR3 protein appears once, grouped with its most common genes and DNA. What appears here as the V and J calls and clone size reflects TCRdb's work, not the paper's. This sample comprises under 350,000 distinct CDR3 sequences, roughly 15% of them detected only once. The ten largest clones take up roughly an eighth of the sample.

Sequenced material: peripheral blood. The TCR sequence derives from an adult man with Graves' ophthalmopathy. Rearrangement joined TRBV12-3 or TRBV12-4 to TRBJ2-7; TRBD1 is perhaps the D gene, given 5 matching bases. The CDR3 region: CASSLALRGEQYF. The DNA sequence is TGTGCCAGCAGTTTAGCGCTAAGGGGAGAGCAGTACTTC.